A selection of T cell receptor beta chains follows, all from one sample in a study of blood T cell repertoires in COVID-19. Data came from immunoSEQ multiplex PCR; TCRdb stores just in-frame clones and leaves some out. The repertoire holds 400,000 to 450,000 clones, with approximately 90% as singletons. Sequencing was performed on PBMCs or T cells enriched from blood (not recorded which). All receptors derive from a man under 40 who had recovered from COVID-19. CDR3s include the opening cysteine and the closing phenylalanine or tryptophan. Fields, in order: CDR3 length, D gene, clone size, J gene, V gene, CDR3 protein, CDR3 DNA. A D gene is named only where the DNA matches it firmly. Expanded clones are given a class, and other clones once, few, many or no size at all.

16,TRBD2,once,TRBJ2-1,TRBV5-1,CASSLDTSGSYNEQFF,TGCGCCAGCAGCTTGGATACTAGCGGGAGTTACAATGAGCAGTTCTTC
13,TRBD1,.,TRBJ2-7,TRBV5-1,CASSSQGAYEQYF,TGCGCCAGCAGCTCTCAGGGGGCCTACGAGCAGTACTTC
15,TRBD2,.,TRBJ2-3,TRBV10-2,CASSEWLAGADTQYF,TGCGCCAGCAGTGAATGGCTAGCGGGAGCAGATACGCAGTATTTT
11,.,.,TRBJ1-6,TRBV2,CASTSRDPLHF,TGTGCCAGCACAAGTAGAGATCCCCTCCACTTT
15,TRBD2,.,TRBJ2-7,TRBV6-6,CASSKPGLAAYEQYF,TGTGCCAGCAGTAAACCGGGACTAGCGGCCTACGAGCAGTACTTC
15,.,.,TRBJ1-1,TRBV5-1,CASSLDSGVNTEAFF,TGCGCCAGCAGCTTGGATAGCGGTGTGAACACTGAAGCTTTCTTT
11,.,.,TRBJ1-1,TRBV19,CASNFNTEAFF,TGTGCCAGTAACTTCAACACTGAAGCTTTCTTT
11,.,once,TRBJ1-1,TRBV2,CASSEQIEAFF,TGTGCCAGCAGTGAACAGATTGAAGCTTTCTTT
17,.,.,TRBJ2-6,TRBV6-4,CASSDSLGGTGANVLTF,TGTGCCAGCAGTGACTCTTTGGGGGGAACTGGGGCCAACGTCCTGACTTTC
14,.,.,TRBJ2-7,TRBV19,CASSPYPSAYEQYF,TGTGCCAGTAGTCCGTACCCCAGCGCCTACGAGCAGTACTTC
13,TRBD1,.,TRBJ1-3,TRBV30,CAWRRDSGNTIYF,TGTGCCTGGAGAAGGGACAGCGGAAACACCATATATTTT